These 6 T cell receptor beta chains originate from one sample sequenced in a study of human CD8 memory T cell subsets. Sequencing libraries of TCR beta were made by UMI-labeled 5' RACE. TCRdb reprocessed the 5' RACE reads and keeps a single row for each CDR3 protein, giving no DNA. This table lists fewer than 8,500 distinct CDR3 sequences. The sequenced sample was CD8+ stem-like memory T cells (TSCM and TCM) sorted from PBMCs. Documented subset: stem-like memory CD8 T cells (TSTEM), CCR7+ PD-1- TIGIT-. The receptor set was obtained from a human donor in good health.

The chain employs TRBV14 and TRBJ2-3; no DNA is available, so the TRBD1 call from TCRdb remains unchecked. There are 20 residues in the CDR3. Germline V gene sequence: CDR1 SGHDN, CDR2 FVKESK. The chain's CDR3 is CASSQEVPAGRGWVTDTQYF.

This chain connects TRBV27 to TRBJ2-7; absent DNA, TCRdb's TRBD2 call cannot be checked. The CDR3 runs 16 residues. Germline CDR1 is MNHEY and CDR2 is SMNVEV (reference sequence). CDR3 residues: CASSLEGTSGSYEQYF.

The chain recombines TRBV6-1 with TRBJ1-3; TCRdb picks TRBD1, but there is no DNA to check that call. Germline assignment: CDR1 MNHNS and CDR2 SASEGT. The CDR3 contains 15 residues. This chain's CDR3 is CASVPDRTSGNTIYF.

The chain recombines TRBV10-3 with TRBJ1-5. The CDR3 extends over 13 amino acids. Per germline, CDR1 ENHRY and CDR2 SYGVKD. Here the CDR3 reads CAISEYSNQPQHF.

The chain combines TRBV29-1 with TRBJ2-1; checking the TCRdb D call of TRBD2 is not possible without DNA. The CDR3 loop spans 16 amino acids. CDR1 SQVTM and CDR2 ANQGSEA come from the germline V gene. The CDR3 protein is CSVEDPHGRLYNEQFF.

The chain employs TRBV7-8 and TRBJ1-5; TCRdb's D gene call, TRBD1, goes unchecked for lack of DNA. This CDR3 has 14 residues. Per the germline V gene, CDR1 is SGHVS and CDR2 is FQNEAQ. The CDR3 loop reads CASRLPDSNQPQHF. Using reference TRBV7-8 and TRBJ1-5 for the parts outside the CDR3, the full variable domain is GAGVSQSPRYKVAKRGQDVALRCDPISGHVSLFWYQQALGQGPEFLTYFQNEAQLDKSGLPSDRFFAERPEGSVSTLKIQRTQQEDSAVYLCASRLPDSNQPQHFGDGTRLSIL.